The clone carrying this T cell receptor beta chain was counted a few times. Its antigen is unidentified. This entry is derived from a study of OX40 agonist ivuxolimab in advanced cancers. Study information: Averaging about 60 years in age, with a range of roughly 23 to 85, the cohort was more than 75% male. Anti-PD-1, anti-PD-L1 or anti-CTLA-4 therapy given earlier was allowed, and around 40% had some.

General observations from the study: Clones of CD4+ and CD8+ blood T cells grew by week 6 at doses of 0.1 to 3.0 mg/kg.

V lost 5 bases and J lost 2, with 16 bases in between. The CDR3 is 15 residues long. Germline V lookup: CDR1 SGHTA, CDR2 FQGNSA. The cohort excluded patients with autoimmune disease history or systemic immunosuppression. Generated by immunoSEQ multiplex PCR, the TCRdb table keeps only in-frame clones and is missing some. Of some 71,000 clones in the sample, 80% to 85% were seen once. The chain is built from TRBV7-2 and TRBJ2-7; maybe TRBD1 (6 bases). The specimen was CD4+ or CD8+ T cells sorted from blood, collected in a trial of the OX40 agonist ivuxolimab. The TCR sequence derives from an adult with an advanced solid tumor such as melanoma, head and neck, liver or kidney cancer. CDR3 protein: CASSPLQGMTYEQYF. Written as DNA, the CDR3 is TGTGCCAGCAGCCCCCTACAGGGCATGACCTACGAGCAGTACTTC. Together with reference TRBV7-2 and TRBJ2-7, the CDR3 gives the full variable domain: GAGVSQSPSNKVTEKGKDVELRCDPISGHTALYWYRQSLGQGLEFLIYFQGNSAPDKSGLPSDRFSAERTGGSVSTLTIQRTQQEDSAVYLCASSPLQGMTYEQYFGPGTRLTVT.